A selection of T cell receptor beta chains follows, all from one sample in a study of cytomegalovirus exposure and HLA in healthy donors. The protocol was immunoSEQ multiplex PCR, while the TCRdb copy is restricted to in-frame clones and leaves out a portion. In the table there are a few hundred thousand clones, around 81% of which are singletons. Sequenced sample: PBMCs. Every receptor here comes from a woman aged 55-70 years in good health and CMV-seropositive. Both conserved end residues are part of each CDR3. A D gene is named only where the DNA matches it firmly. Clone size, where shown, is once, few, many, or a class for clones that have expanded.

cdr3_length	d_call	v_call	j_call	clone_size	cdr3_nt	cdr3_aa
14	TRBD2	TRBV10-1	TRBJ2-3	.	TGCGCCAGCAGTTTAGCGGGAGTGGGAGATACGCAGTATTTT	CASSLAGVGDTQYF
17	TRBD2	TRBV13	TRBJ2-3	.	TGTGCCAGCAGCCGCAAACTCCCGGCTAGCGGTACAGATACGCAGTATTTT	CASSRKLPASGTDTQYF
16	TRBD1	TRBV2	TRBJ2-7	.	TGTGCCAGCACGGAGCCTTCCGGGACAGGGAGAGCTGGGCAGTACTTC	CASTEPSGTGRAGQYF
16	TRBD1	TRBV18	TRBJ1-1	.	TGTGCCAGCTCCTATGGACAGGGGGGATTTAACACTGAAGCTTTCTTT	CASSYGQGGFNTEAFF
13	TRBD1	TRBV11-2	TRBJ1-2	.	TGTGCCAGCAGCGGGACAGCTAACTATGGCTACACCTTC	CASSGTANYGYTF
16	.	TRBV4-1	TRBJ2-1	.	TGCGCCAGCAGCCAAGGCGTAGCGGACCCCTACAATGAGCAGTTCTTC	CASSQGVADPYNEQFF
15	.	TRBV5-5	TRBJ1-2	.	TGTGCCAGCAGCCTCCAGGGGACCTCTGTCTATGGCTACACCTTC	CASSLQGTSVYGYTF
15	TRBD2	TRBV7-2	TRBJ2-2	.	TGTGCCAGCAGCTGGACTAGCGGGAGTTTCGGGGAGCTGTTTTTT	CASSWTSGSFGELFF
16	.	TRBV28	TRBJ1-4	.	TGTGCCAGCAGTTCACTACCCCGGGTTGGAGGTGAAAAACTGTTTTTT	CASSSLPRVGGEKLFF
12	.	TRBV11-1	TRBJ2-7	.	TGTGCCAGCAGCTTAGGGGTGAGGGAGCAGTACTTC	CASSLGVREQYF
13	.	TRBV19	TRBJ1-2	.	TGTGCCAGTAGGAGCTTTATTGACTATGGCTACACCTTC	CASRSFIDYGYTF
16	TRBD2	TRBV28	TRBJ2-3	.	TGTGCCAGCAGTCCACGTCGCGGGAGGGCCGCAGATACGCAGTATTTT	CASSPRRGRAADTQYF
12	.	TRBV29-1	TRBJ2-5	.	TGCAGCGCAGGACAGTTCCAAGGGACCCAGTACTTC	CSAGQFQGTQYF
12	TRBD1	TRBV27	TRBJ2-7	once	TGTGCCAGCAGCTATACAGGGGACGAGCAGTACTTC	CASSYTGDEQYF
13	.	TRBV27	TRBJ2-3	.	TGTGCCAGCAGTTTCGATTGGCGGGATACGCAGTATTTT	CASSFDWRDTQYF
16	.	TRBV5-1	TRBJ1-1	.	TGCGCCAGCAGCTTGGGGGCAGGGATTGTTGGCACTGAAGCTTTCTTT	CASSLGAGIVGTEAFF
14	TRBD1	TRBV29-1	TRBJ2-7	.	TGCAGCGTTGAAGTGACAGGGTCCCCCTACGAGCAGTACTTC	CSVEVTGSPYEQYF
13	.	TRBV10-3	TRBJ2-7	.	TGTGCCATCAGTGACAGGGGTGAATACGAGCAGTACTTC	CAISDRGEYEQYF
15	.	TRBV11-3	TRBJ2-3	.	TGTGCCAGCAGCCGTTCGGGAGAGGCCACAGATACGCAGTATTTT	CASSRSGEATDTQYF
13	TRBD1	TRBV28	TRBJ2-7	.	TGTGCCAGCAGTGGGGACAGGGGCAACGAGCAGTACTTC	CASSGDRGNEQYF
16	.	TRBV19	TRBJ1-1	.	TGTGCCAGTAGTATAGTTTTTTCCAGGATGAACACTGAAGCTTTCTTT	CASSIVFSRMNTEAFF
14	.	TRBV27	TRBJ2-1	.	TGTGCCAGCAGTTTATTGCAGGGGGGTAATGAGCAGTTCTTC	CASSLLQGGNEQFF
12	.	TRBV6-1	TRBJ2-7	.	TGTGCCAGCAAACTTACAGGGTTCGAGCAGTACTTC	CASKLTGFEQYF
15	.	TRBV30	TRBJ1-5	.	TGTGCCTGGAGTCAAGGGGGGGCAGGGAATCAGCCCCAGCATTTT	CAWSQGGAGNQPQHF
14	.	TRBV29-1	TRBJ1-2	.	TGCAGCGTCGACTTTCTACAGGATTACTATGGCTACACCTTC	CSVDFLQDYYGYTF
16	TRBD2	TRBV7-2	TRBJ2-1	.	TGTGCCAGCAGCTTAGGGGGCGGCGGGAGGGTCAATGAGCAGTTCTTC	CASSLGGGGRVNEQFF
14	TRBD1	TRBV7-9	TRBJ1-1	.	TGTTCCAGCAGCCTAAGGACAGGGGACACTGAAGCTTTCTTT	CSSSLRTGDTEAFF
15	TRBD1	TRBV7-8	TRBJ1-6	.	TGTGCCAGCAGCTTCGAGACAGGGGGTAATTCACCCCTCCACTTT	CASSFETGGNSPLHF
13	TRBD2	TRBV29-1	TRBJ2-7	few	TGCAGCGTTAGGGGCGGGAGTTCCTACGAGCAGTACTTC	CSVRGGSSYEQYF
15	.	TRBV6-1	TRBJ2-1	.	TGTGCCAGCACCCCACTAGTTAACTCCTACAATGAGCAGTTCTTC	CASTPLVNSYNEQFF
14	TRBD1	TRBV19	TRBJ2-2	.	TGTGCCAGTAGTCAGGACAGGATCACCGGGGAGCTGTTTTTT	CASSQDRITGELFF
16	.	TRBV28	TRBJ2-6	.	TGTGCCAGCAGTGTAACACAGGGCCCTGGGGCCAACGTCCTGACTTTC	CASSVTQGPGANVLTF
14	.	TRBV27	TRBJ2-7	once	TGTGCCAGCAGAGTTGACAGTCCTAGGTACGAGCAGTACTTC	CASRVDSPRYEQYF
14	.	TRBV9	TRBJ2-1	.	TGTGCCAGCAGCGTATCTTCCCGGGTTAATGAGCAGTTCTTC	CASSVSSRVNEQFF
15	TRBD1	TRBV4-1	TRBJ1-2	.	TGCGCCAGCAGCCAAGAAGGGGGCGCGGACTATGGCTACACCTTC	CASSQEGGADYGYTF
12	.	TRBV29-1	TRBJ1-3	.	TGCAGCATACAGTGGACTGGAAACACCATATATTTT	CSIQWTGNTIYF
17	TRBD2	TRBV12-5	TRBJ2-2	.	TGTGCTAGTGGTTTGGTAGTAGCGGGAGGCGGTGTCGGGGAGCTGTTTTTT	CASGLVVAGGGVGELFF
15	TRBD1	TRBV4-1	TRBJ2-2	.	TGCGCCAGCAGCCTAACGTCAGGGGGCCACGGGGAGCTGTTTTTT	CASSLTSGGHGELFF
14	TRBD1	TRBV7-9	TRBJ1-1	.	TGTGCCAGCAGCCTCGACAGGGGACCCACTGAAGCTTTCTTT	CASSLDRGPTEAFF
13	TRBD1	TRBV14	TRBJ2-7	.	TGTGCCAGCAGCTATACACAGGGGTACGAGCAGTACTTC	CASSYTQGYEQYF
16	TRBD2	TRBV4-1	TRBJ2-1	.	TGCGCCAGCAGCCAAAGACTAGCCGTCCCCAACAATGAGCAGTTCTTC	CASSQRLAVPNNEQFF
13	.	TRBV5-6	TRBJ2-5	.	TGTGCCAGCAGCTTGTCAGGGAGGGAGACCCAGTACTTC	CASSLSGRETQYF
16	.	TRBV2	TRBJ2-2	.	TGTGCCAGCAGTGAAGCGCTGGGCTTCAAGACCGGGGAGCTGTTTTTT	CASSEALGFKTGELFF
13	.	TRBV6-5	TRBJ1-1	.	TGTGCCAGCAGTAAAAACACAGGGACTGAAGCTTTCTTT	CASSKNTGTEAFF
15	.	TRBV6-5	TRBJ1-3	once	TGTGCCAGCAGTTACTCGGGGGGCTCTGGAAACACCATATATTTT	CASSYSGGSGNTIYF
16	TRBD1	TRBV28	TRBJ2-2	.	TGTGCCAGCAGTACAATGGGACAGGAGATCACCGGGGAGCTGTTTTTT	CASSTMGQEITGELFF
14	.	TRBV4-1	TRBJ2-7	.	TGCGCCAGCAGCCCATCCCGGGAAACCTACGAGCAGTACTTC	CASSPSRETYEQYF
15	TRBD2	TRBV7-3	TRBJ2-1	.	TGTGCCAGCAGCTTGGGGCTAGCGGGAGGCTTAGAGCAGTTCTTC	CASSLGLAGGLEQFF
15	.	TRBV6-4	TRBJ2-1	.	TGTGCCAGCAGTGACGGGCCCCAAACCTACAATGAGCAGTTCTTC	CASSDGPQTYNEQFF
15	TRBD2	TRBV5-4	TRBJ2-5	few	TGTGCCAGCAGCTATGGGACTAGCGGGAGAGAGACCCAGTACTTC	CASSYGTSGRETQYF